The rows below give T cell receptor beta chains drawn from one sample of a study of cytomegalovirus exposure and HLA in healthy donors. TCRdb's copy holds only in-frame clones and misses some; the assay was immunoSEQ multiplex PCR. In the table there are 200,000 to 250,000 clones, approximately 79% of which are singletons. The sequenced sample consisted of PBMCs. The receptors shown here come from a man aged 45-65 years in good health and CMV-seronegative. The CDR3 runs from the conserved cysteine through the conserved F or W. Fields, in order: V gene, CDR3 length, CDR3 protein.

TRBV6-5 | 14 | CASSQGHLTYEQYF
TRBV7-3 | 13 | CASSSPGGYGYTF
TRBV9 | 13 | CASSVDSNYGYTF
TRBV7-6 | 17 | CASSLGTSGRSYNEQFF
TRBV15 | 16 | CATSRDGLAGYNEQFF
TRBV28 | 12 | CASSPGVFGYTF
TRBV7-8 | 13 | CASTGDRAEKLFF
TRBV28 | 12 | CASSLRGYEQYF
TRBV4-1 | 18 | CASSRGGDGQSNKNEAFF
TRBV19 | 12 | CASSQGWETQYF
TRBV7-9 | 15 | CASSLARADQETQYF
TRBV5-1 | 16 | CASSTSGSANTGELFF
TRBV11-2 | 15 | CASSSDTGPAPALHF
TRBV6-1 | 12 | CASSGPLYEQYF
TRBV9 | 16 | CASSVGTSVSQETQYF
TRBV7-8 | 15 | CASSRRQGATDTQYF
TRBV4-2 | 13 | CASSTGPAGGYTF
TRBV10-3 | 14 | CAIKPQAGIYGYTF
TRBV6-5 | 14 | CASSRQAMNTEAFF
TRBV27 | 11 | CASIQGGEQYF
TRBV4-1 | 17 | CASSQDTSRTGRNEQFF
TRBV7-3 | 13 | CASSASVADTQYF
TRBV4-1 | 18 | CASSRTRLAGGGQETQYF
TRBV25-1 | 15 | CASTPVGFFYTEAFF
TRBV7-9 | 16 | CASSLASRPSGNTIYF
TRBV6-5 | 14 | CASRVGQGNYGYTF
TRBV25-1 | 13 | CASSLQSTYEQYF
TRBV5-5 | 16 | CASSTSGTGKTYEQYF
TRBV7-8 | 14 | CASSSDRAYNEQFF
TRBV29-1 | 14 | CSVEGLAGPRELFF
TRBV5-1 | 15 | CASSIDRSPPYEQYF
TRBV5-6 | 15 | CASSLQGGRTDTQYF
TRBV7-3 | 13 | CASSPDRFESQYF
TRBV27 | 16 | CASSQPTSAHSYEQYF
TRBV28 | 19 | CASSLFWTGGELRSYEQYF
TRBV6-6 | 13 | CASETGGRNEQFF
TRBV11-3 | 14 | CASSLTTSTREQYF
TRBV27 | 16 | CASSQLAGGFGDTQYF
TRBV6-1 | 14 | CASTEGWGDYEQYF
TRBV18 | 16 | CASSSRQGSSYNEQFF